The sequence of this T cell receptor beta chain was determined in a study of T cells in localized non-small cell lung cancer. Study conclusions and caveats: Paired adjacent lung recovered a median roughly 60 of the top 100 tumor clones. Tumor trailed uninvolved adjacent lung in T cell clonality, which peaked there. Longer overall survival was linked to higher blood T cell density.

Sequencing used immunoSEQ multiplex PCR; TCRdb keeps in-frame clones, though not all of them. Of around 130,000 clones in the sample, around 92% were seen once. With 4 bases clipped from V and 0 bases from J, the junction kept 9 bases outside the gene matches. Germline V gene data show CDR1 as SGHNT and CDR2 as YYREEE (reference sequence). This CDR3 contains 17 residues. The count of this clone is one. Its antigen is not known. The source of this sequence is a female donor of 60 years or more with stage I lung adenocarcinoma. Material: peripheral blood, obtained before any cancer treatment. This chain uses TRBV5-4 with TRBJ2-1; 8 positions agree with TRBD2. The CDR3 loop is CASSDLAGLTSYNEQFF. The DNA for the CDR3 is TGTGCCAGCAGCGACCTAGCGGGCCTAACCTCCTACAATGAGCAGTTCTTC.